Detailed here is one T cell receptor beta chain. This clone was detected only once. Its antigen is currently not known. The input lacks base qualities; no much larger clone sits a single base away. The cohort consisted of 650 to 700 healthy bone marrow donors. Cohort members were all nominally healthy when sampled, although unrecorded immune exposures were likely present. The donor tested CMV seronegative, placing the donor among the 352 seronegative members of the cohort. Each donor provided a peripheral blood sample, and peripheral blood mononuclear cells were used for TCR beta sequencing. The Qiagen DNeasy Blood Extraction Kit was used to extract genomic DNA from the blood cell samples. Receptor libraries were prepared by the immunoSEQ multiplex PCR assay. A mixture of 60 forward primers for TCR Vbeta segments and 13 reverse primers for TCR Jbeta segments was used in the multiplex PCR. The CDR3 region of rearranged TCR beta genes was amplified from genomic DNA with a multiplex PCR assay. The amplified TCR beta libraries were sequenced on the Illumina HiSeq System as 87-base-pair reads. From the authors' description of their analysis: A later analysis counted tens of millions of unique TCR beta chains across the approximately 700 repertoires, and roughly 10 million of these chains were shared by at least two donors. Raw reads were error-corrected and collapsed into unique sequences with a nearest-neighbor algorithm that merged closely related sequences to remove PCR and sequencing errors. CDR3 sequences were aligned to IMGT reference sequences to assign V, D and J gene segments. For a sequence to be retained, at least a six-nucleotide match to both a V gene segment and a J gene segment was required. Rearrangements were called productive when the CDR3 lacked stop codons and stayed in frame with V and J; all others were non-productive. CDR3 was defined according to IMGT convention as the region running from the second conserved V-encoded cysteine to the conserved J-encoded phenylalanine. Sequences without an unambiguous match to a single V gene segment were excluded from the earlier analysis of several hundred of the donors. An earlier analysis of 450 to 650 of the donors called V segments functional above 56.7% productive rearrangements and segregating when the between-donor standard deviation exceeded 5%. To diagnose cytomegalovirus status from the catalog of TCR beta chain sequences, a statistical classification framework was built. A later analysis assigned V and J genes by comparing TCR nucleotide sequences with IMGT/GENE-DB human TR gene sequences. In a later analysis, CDR3 sequences and most-parsimonious VDJ recombination scenarios were assigned using the TCRdist pipeline. In a later analysis, each TCR beta chain was defined by its CDR3 amino acid sequence together with its V-gene family, and reads lacking a unique V-gene family were excluded. In a later analysis, 500 to 700 highly shared, low-generation-probability nucleotide sequences were removed to address suspected cross-contamination and a sequencing artifact. A later analysis calculated a clonal expansion index for each public chain from normalized within-repertoire ranks of inferred template counts. In a later analysis, generation probabilities were computed using a VDJ recombination model fitted to out-of-frame rearrangements, and the results were checked against IGoR. A later analysis scored TCR-TCR, TCR-HLA and TCR-CMV co-occurrence with hypergeometric tests, applying a repertoire-size bias correction to TCR pairs. False discovery rates were estimated in a later analysis by permuting HLA or CMV assignments 20 times. In a later analysis, co-occurring TCRs were grouped using DBSCAN, with TCRdist sequence similarity added in when clustering inside HLA-allele-positive subsets. Repertoires with fewer than 30,000 or more than 120,000 public chains were left out of co-occurrence clustering, as were several repertoires with anomalous nucleotide sharing. TCRdb took over this immuneACCESS table, retaining in-frame rearrangements with V and J assigned. Such tables are incomplete; in checked studies, under half of the missing clones stem from an unresolved V gene, and the remainder is unexplained. V and J calls and clone size are given by that table; D and trimming were obtained from the DNA. The sample yields about 92,000 clones; 65% to 85% were counted once. The ten largest clonotypes hold 2% to 2.5% of the sample.

The data are from a study of cytomegalovirus exposure and HLA in healthy donors (dated by TCRdb to about 2017). About the full investigation: An earlier analysis of several hundred of the donors reported under 300 Gb of sequence data and 100 million to 120 million unique TCR beta sequences obtained from about 179 million T cells. Roughly 300 gigabases of sequencing data and some 85 million unique TCR sequences were included in an early release covering 500 to 750 HLA-typed donors. The genetic ancestry cluster associated with self-reported Caucasian donors included 80% to 90% of the roughly 400 genotyped donors. The study aimed to test whether cataloging public T cell receptors could reveal signatures of past pathogen exposure. The T cell repertoires of 670 or so subjects were profiled by immunosequencing and related to cytomegalovirus serostatus. Besides the first cohort of 666 subjects, a separate validation cohort made up of 95 to 150 different subjects was used. The study combined high-throughput TCR immunosequencing, statistical association of individual TCRs with disease status, and machine learning to predict cytomegalovirus infection status. In a later analysis, previously published TCR beta repertoires from hundreds of donors were re-analyzed and high-resolution HLA genotyping was added so that TCR occurrence patterns could be studied. Rather than drawing on any new phenotypic data, the later analysis identified candidate immune exposures from TCR beta sequences and the way those sequences occurred across donors. To decide whether each TCR beta V gene segment behaved as functional or pseudogenic, an earlier analysis of some 600 of the donors relied on high-throughput TCR beta sequencing. Donor age, sex, ethnicity and CMV serostatus were compiled alongside the repertoire data. A later genetic analysis took genome-wide SNP genotypes for 398 of the 666 donors and used that subset as a discovery cohort. All discovery cohort repertoires had been generated using a single sequencing platform. HLA typing covered class I and class II loci at four-digit resolution. The number of typed donors differed by locus: roughly 629-640 for A, B, C, DRB1 and DQB1; 500 to 550 for DQA1; about 600 for DPA1; and around 470 for DPB1. Four or five DR-DQ haplotypes were handled as single units for association and clustering because linkage in the cohort was strong. Among about 400 genotyped donors of the cohort, an average of approximately 240,000 unique TCR beta nucleotide sequences was sequenced per donor, of which 15% to 20% were non-productive.

What the research found in general, with its limitations: Because the 87-base-pair reads could not distinguish some IMGT-functional V segments, including TRBV6-2 and TRBV6-3, those segments were excluded. In a later genetic analysis, fewer N-insertions in productive TCRs were reported among donors in an Asian-associated ancestry cluster than the roughly 640-donor mean. Correlated functional status among segregating V segments might be attributable to linkage disequilibrium, but an unknown experimental factor could not be ruled out. In an earlier analysis of some 540 of the donors, most TCR beta V segments appeared in productive rearrangements about 87% or about 30% of the time, broadly matching IMGT annotations. The study listed 150 to 200 TCR beta chains as associated with cytomegalovirus. Most CMV-associated TCR beta chains appeared to be HLA-restricted in a later analysis, and the HLA associations seemed to be driven largely by CMV exposure. Because counts were too low, seventeen rarely observed V segments, including chromosome 9 orphons, were excluded from the earlier analysis of some 540 of the donors. At a false discovery rate of 0.05, a later analysis linked approximately 18,000 TCR beta sequences to specific HLA alleles. Most TCR sequences were observed very rarely across donors, whereas some public TCRs were present in many individuals. The sequencing pipeline was judged likely to have produced a cluster of highly shared sequence variants as a technical artifact. For the cohort, immune exposure information was limited to CMV serostatus. According to the authors, the approach could potentially be generalized to other disease states and immunological phenotypes. According to a later analysis, parvovirus B19, influenza, CMV and Epstein-Barr virus appeared linked to several top co-occurrence clusters. A few of the identified cytomegalovirus-associated TCR beta chains were confirmed in vitro to be specific for cytomegalovirus antigens. In both the original and validation cohorts, the classifier was reported to diagnose cytomegalovirus status with high specificity and sensitivity. Roughly uniform sequencing depth across donors was assumed in presence/absence analyses, although this assumption may not hold. In a later analysis, the rate of TCR association differed among HLA loci, with DRB1 alleles having the most associated TCRs and HLA-C alleles having the fewest. Because HLA typing was missing for some donors at each locus, association tests included only the typed subset. When HLA alleles, especially DR and DQ, strongly co-occurred, TCR associations were difficult to assign to individual alleles. In a later genetic analysis, a missense DCLRE1C variant was associated with V-gene and J-gene trimming of TCR beta chains, and the association was replicated in an independent cohort. In this cohort, only TCR beta chains were sequenced, and detectable features were limited by the absence of alpha or paired-chain data. A further reported finding was that TCR beta sequences accurately predicted the HLA-A and HLA-B alleles for most subjects in the first cohort. In a later analysis, HLA-associated TCR beta chains were found to be more clonally expanded and to have lower generation probabilities than equally common non-associated chains.

Relative to germline, V is 0 bases shorter and J is 11 bases shorter, with 11 bases between their ends. Taken from the germline V gene, the CDR1 and CDR2 loops are SGHRS and YFSETQ. Its CDR3 holds 13 amino acids, cysteine through phenylalanine. Solely the CDR3 DNA is kept, with 39 bases framed from the first base. The sequence is built from TRBV5-1 and TRBJ2-2; perhaps TRBD2 is the D gene, with 6 bases matching. Sequences were obtained from PBMCs. This clonotype was sampled from a man between 18 and 29 years old in good health and CMV-seronegative. The DNA sequence follows: TGCGCCAGCAGCTTGGCCGGGGGATCCGAGCTGTTTTTT. Its protein product is CASSLAGGSELFF.